The sequence of this TCR beta chain was determined in a study of shared clonotypes between healthy human individuals. From germline, CDR1 is MDHEN and CDR2 SYDVKM. The CDR3 contains 13 residues. Trimming took 3 bases from V and 4 from J, leaving 6 bases between them. Naive CD8 cells lacked CD45RO, underwent positive selection for CCR7 and left out terminally differentiated effector memory CD45RA+ cells. Using immunoSEQ multiplex PCR, the repertoire was profiled, and TCRdb retains in-frame clones only, with some absent. The repertoire has about 2 million clones, approximately 94% of them found once; the top ten carry about 1.1%.

The TCR comes from a man between 18 and 29 years old in good health. The sequenced sample was naive CD8+ T cells sorted from blood. J is TRBJ2-2 and V is TRBV28; no clear D gene. CDR3 sequence (DNA): TGTGCCAGCAGTTTTCTGGTCACCGGGGAGCTGTTTTTT. Its protein is CASSFLVTGELFF.